The TCR beta chain described here comes from a study of blood T cells in healthy people across ages. The study, taken as a whole, reports: Per million T cells, TCR beta diversity dropped roughly linearly as age increased. No conclusive comparison of naive versus antigen-experienced cells was possible with unsorted PBMCs. Changes in expanded clonotypes were possibly confounded, as the CMV status of donors was unknown.

A word on this clonotype: Its antigen is currently unknown.

For the second PCR, which ran for roughly 6 to 12 cycles, a sample-barcoded 5' primer and a J-beta primer mix were used. A template-switch adaptor containing 12 random nucleotides labeled each cDNA molecule. TCRdb re-analysed the 5' RACE reads in MiXCR, keeping a single row per CDR3 protein. This table has 790,000 or so distinct CDR3 sequences, roughly three fifths appearing once. There are 21 residues in the CDR3. Trimming left V 5 bases short and J 3 bases short, with 31 bases between. This sequence originates from a man aged 35 to 55 in good health. The specimen sequenced was blood. This sequence joins TRBV12-3 or TRBV12-4 and TRBJ2-2, with D maybe TRBD2 (6 bases). The CDR3, as DNA: TGTGCCAGCAGTCCAATCGAACGAAAGACAGACAAGAGGGAGGACACCGGGGAGCTGTTTTTT. It yields the protein CASSPIERKTDKREDTGELFF.